The rows below give T cell receptor beta chains drawn from one sample of a study of shared clonotypes between healthy human individuals. Repertoires were generated with immunoSEQ multiplex PCR, while TCRdb's copy carries only in-frame clones and drops some. The table includes approximately 480,000 clones, 75% to 80% detected once. Specimen: PBMCs. The receptor set was obtained from a woman in her thirties or forties in good health. Some clones in this sample may be carry-over from other donors' samples. Both conserved end residues are part of each CDR3. Each record gives: D gene, CDR3 length, clone size, V gene, J gene, CDR3 protein, CDR3 DNA. A D gene is named only where the DNA matches it firmly. Clone sizes are given selectively: once, few, many, or a class where the clone is expanded.

>NA|14|NA|TRBV5-1|TRBJ1-1
CASSLEPQNTEAFF
TGCGCCAGCAGCTTGGAACCGCAGAACACTGAAGCTTTCTTT
>NA|17|NA|TRBV7-9|TRBJ2-6
CASSFPIVPSGANVLTF
TGTGCCAGCAGCTTTCCGATAGTCCCTTCTGGGGCCAACGTCCTGACTTTC
>NA|15|NA|TRBV5-4|TRBJ2-3
CASSFTQGKEDTQYF
TGTGCCAGCAGCTTTACGCAGGGGAAAGAAGATACGCAGTATTTT
>TRBD2|17|NA|TRBV7-6|TRBJ2-5
CASSPFGLAGGGETQYF
TGTGCCAGCAGCCCATTCGGTTTAGCGGGAGGGGGAGAGACCCAGTACTTC
>NA|15|NA|TRBV28|TRBJ1-2
CASIPNRQGLGGYTF
TGTGCCAGCATTCCAAACCGCCAGGGACTGGGTGGCTACACCTTC
>NA|13|few|TRBV19|TRBJ1-1
CASSPQVNTEAFF
TGTGCCAGTAGTCCACAGGTGAACACTGAAGCTTTCTTT
>TRBD2|16|NA|TRBV28|TRBJ2-2
CASRLTGGRSSGELFF
TGTGCCAGCAGACTTACGGGCGGGAGGAGCTCCGGGGAGCTGTTTTTT
>TRBD2|16|NA|TRBV7-9|TRBJ2-1
CASSTERLAGVNEQFF
TGTGCCAGCAGCACCGAGAGACTAGCGGGAGTCAATGAGCAGTTCTTC
>TRBD2|14|many|TRBV7-9|TRBJ2-1
CASSFSGTLGEQFF
TGTGCCAGCAGCTTTAGCGGGACCCTCGGTGAGCAGTTCTTC
>TRBD1|16|NA|TRBV6-1|TRBJ1-5
CASSEAGTEGTWPQHF
TGTGCCAGCAGTGAAGCGGGGACAGAGGGGACTTGGCCCCAGCATTTT
>TRBD1|15|NA|TRBV19|TRBJ1-2
CASSRPGQASYGYTF
TGTGCCAGTAGTAGGCCGGGACAGGCAAGCTATGGCTACACCTTC
>NA|13|NA|TRBV15|TRBJ1-2
CATSRDAGFGYTF
TGTGCCACCAGCAGAGATGCGGGGTTCGGCTACACCTTC
>NA|15|few|TRBV6-1|TRBJ2-7
CASSERQDHSYEQYF
TGTGCCAGCAGTGAACGACAGGACCACTCCTACGAGCAGTACTTC
>TRBD1|17|NA|TRBV2|TRBJ1-4
CASSNEGQGGGLVKLFF
TGTGCCAGCAGCAATGAGGGACAGGGGGGCGGCTTGGTAAAACTGTTTTTT
>NA|13|NA|TRBV7-2|TRBJ2-7
CASSLDWSYEQYF
TGTGCCAGCAGCTTAGACTGGTCCTACGAGCAGTACTTC
>NA|14|NA|TRBV19|TRBJ1-1
CASSTVFENTEAFF
TGTGCCAGTAGTACCGTGTTCGAGAACACTGAAGCTTTCTTT
>TRBD1|13|NA|TRBV10-3|TRBJ2-7
CAISEGQGYEQYF
TGTGCCATCAGTGAGGGACAGGGTTACGAGCAGTACTTC
>NA|15|few|TRBV9|TRBJ1-4
CASSEGTEPKEKLFF
TGTGCCAGCAGCGAAGGGACCGAACCTAAGGAAAAACTGTTTTTT
>TRBD1|15|NA|TRBV7-8|TRBJ1-1
CASSPRTGGDTEAFF
TGTGCCAGCAGCCCCAGGACAGGGGGCGATACTGAAGCTTTCTTT
>NA|15|NA|TRBV11-2|TRBJ2-1
CASSFLANSYNEQFF
TGTGCCAGCAGCTTTTTAGCAAATTCCTACAATGAGCAGTTCTTC
>NA|14|NA|TRBV6-9|TRBJ2-5
CASRRQEGRETQYF
TGTGCCAGCAGGCGACAAGAGGGTAGGGAGACCCAGTACTTC
>TRBD1|13|few|TRBV11-2|TRBJ2-7
CASSVGQPYEQYF
TGTGCCAGCAGCGTGGGACAGCCCTACGAGCAGTACTTC
>NA|11|NA|TRBV20-1|TRBJ2-7
CSASDGYEQYF
TGCAGTGCTTCGGACGGATACGAGCAGTACTTC